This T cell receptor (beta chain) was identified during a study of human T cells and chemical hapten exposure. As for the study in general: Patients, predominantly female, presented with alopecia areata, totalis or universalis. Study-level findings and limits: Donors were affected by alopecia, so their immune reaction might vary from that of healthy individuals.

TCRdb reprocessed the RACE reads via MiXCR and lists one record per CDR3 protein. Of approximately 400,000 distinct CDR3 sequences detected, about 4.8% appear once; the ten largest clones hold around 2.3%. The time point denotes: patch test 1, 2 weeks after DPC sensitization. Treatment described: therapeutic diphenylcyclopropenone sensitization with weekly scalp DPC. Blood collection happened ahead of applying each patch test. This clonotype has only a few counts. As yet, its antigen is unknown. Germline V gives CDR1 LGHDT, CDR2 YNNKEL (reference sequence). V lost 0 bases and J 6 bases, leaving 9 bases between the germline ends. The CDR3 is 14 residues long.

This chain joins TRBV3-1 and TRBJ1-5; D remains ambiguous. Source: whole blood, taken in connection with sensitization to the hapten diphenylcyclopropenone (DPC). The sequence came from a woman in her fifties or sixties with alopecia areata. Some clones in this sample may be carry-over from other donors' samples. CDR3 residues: CASSQDNWAQPQHF. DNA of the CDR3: TGTGCCAGCAGCCAAGATAATTGGGCTCAGCCCCAGCATTTT.